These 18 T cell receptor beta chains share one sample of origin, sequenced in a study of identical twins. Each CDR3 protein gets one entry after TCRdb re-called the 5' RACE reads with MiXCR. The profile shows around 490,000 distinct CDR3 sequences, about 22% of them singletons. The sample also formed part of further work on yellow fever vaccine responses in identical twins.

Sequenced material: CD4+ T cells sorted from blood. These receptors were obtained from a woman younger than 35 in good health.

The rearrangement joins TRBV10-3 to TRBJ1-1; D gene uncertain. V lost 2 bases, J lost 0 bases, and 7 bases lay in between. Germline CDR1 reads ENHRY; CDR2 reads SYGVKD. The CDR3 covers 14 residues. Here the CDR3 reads CAISEGLLNTEAFF. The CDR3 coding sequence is TGTGCCATCAGTGAGGGATTATTGAACACTGAAGCTTTCTTT.

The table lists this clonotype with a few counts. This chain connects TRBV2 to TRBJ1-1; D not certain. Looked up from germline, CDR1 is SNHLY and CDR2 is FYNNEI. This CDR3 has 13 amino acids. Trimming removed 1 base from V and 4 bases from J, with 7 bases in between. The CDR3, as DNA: TGTGCCAGCAGTGAAGGCGCGGTCACTGAAGCTTTCTTT. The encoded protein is CASSEGAVTEAFF.

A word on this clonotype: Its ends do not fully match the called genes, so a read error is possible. In DNA, the CDR3 is TGTGCCACCACCACTGCCCGTAATTCACCCCTCTACTTT. Translating gives CATTTARNSPLYF. The rearrangement links TRBV15 to TRBJ1-6; D uncertain. This CDR3 has 13 amino acids. The germline CDR1 and CDR2 sequences are LNHNV and YYDKDF (reference sequence).

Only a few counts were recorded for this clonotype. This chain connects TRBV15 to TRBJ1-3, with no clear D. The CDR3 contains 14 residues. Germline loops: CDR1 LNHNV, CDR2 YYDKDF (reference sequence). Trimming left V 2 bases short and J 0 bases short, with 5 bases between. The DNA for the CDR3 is TGTGCCACCAGCAGACCCAGCTCTGGAAACACCATATATTTT. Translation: CATSRPSSGNTIYF.

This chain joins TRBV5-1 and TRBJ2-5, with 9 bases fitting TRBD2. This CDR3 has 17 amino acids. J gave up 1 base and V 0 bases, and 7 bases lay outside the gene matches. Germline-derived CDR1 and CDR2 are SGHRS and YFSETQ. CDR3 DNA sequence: TGCGCCAGCAGCTTGGATGGGGGACTAGCCTTCCAAGAGACCCAGTACTTC. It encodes CASSLDGGLAFQETQYF.

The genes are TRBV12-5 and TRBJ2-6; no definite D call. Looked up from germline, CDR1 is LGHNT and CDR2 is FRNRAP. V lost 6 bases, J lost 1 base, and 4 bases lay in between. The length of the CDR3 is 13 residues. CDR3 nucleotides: TGTGCTAGTGGAAGATCTGGGGCCAACGTCCTGACTTTC. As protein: CASGRSGANVLTF.

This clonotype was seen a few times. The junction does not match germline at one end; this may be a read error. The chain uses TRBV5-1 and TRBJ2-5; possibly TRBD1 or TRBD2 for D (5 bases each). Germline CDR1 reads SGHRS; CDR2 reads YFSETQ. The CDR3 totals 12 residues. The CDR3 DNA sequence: TGCGCCAGCAGCTGGGACCAGGAGACCCAGTACTTC. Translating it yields CASSWDQETQYF. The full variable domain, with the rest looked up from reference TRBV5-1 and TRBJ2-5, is KAGVTQTPRYLIKTRGQQVTLSCSPISGHRSVSWYQQTPGQGLQFLFEYFSETQRNKGNFPGRFSGRQFSNSRSEMNVSTLELGDSALYLCASSWDQETQYFGPGTRLLVL.

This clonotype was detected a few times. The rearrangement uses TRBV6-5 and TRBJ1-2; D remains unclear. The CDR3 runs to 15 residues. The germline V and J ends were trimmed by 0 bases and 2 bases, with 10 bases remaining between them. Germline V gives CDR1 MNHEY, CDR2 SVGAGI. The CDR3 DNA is TGTGCCAGCAGTTACTCGAAATTTTTAAACTATGGCTACACCTTC. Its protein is CASSYSKFLNYGYTF.

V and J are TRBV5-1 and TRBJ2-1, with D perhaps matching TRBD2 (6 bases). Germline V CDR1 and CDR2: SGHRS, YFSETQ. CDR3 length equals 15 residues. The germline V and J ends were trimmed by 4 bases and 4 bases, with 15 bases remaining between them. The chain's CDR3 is CASSPEFGTYNEQFF. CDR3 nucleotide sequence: TGCGCCAGCAGCCCTGAGTTTGGGACTTACAATGAGCAGTTCTTC.

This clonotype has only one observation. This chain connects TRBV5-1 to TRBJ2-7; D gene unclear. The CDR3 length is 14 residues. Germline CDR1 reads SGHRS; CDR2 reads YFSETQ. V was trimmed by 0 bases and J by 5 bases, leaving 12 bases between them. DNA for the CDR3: TGCGCCAGCAGCTTGGAGGGAAGCCCCGACGAGCAGTACTTC. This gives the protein CASSLEGSPDEQYF. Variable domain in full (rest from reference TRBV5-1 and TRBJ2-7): KAGVTQTPRYLIKTRGQQVTLSCSPISGHRSVSWYQQTPGQGLQFLFEYFSETQRNKGNFPGRFSGRQFSNSRSEMNVSTLELGDSALYLCASSLEGSPDEQYFGPGTRLTVT.

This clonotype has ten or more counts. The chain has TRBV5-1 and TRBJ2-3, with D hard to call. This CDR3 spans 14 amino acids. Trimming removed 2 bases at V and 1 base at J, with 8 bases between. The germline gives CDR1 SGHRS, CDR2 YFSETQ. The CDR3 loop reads CASSLYGGTDTQYF. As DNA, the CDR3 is TGCGCCAGCAGCTTATATGGGGGCACAGATACGCAGTATTTT.

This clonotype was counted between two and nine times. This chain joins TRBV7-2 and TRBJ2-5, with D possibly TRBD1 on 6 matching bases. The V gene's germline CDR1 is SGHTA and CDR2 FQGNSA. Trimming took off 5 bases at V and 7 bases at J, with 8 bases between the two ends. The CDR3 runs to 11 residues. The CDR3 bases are TGTGCCAGCAGCCGAGGGGGGACCCAGTACTTC. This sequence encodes CASSRGGTQYF.

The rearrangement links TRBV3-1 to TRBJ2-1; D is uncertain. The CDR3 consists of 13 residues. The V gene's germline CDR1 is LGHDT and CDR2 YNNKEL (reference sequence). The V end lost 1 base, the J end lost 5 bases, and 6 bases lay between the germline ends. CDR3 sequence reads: CASSQGGNNEQFF. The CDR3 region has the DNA TGTGCCAGCAGCCAAGGCGGCAACAATGAGCAGTTCTTC.

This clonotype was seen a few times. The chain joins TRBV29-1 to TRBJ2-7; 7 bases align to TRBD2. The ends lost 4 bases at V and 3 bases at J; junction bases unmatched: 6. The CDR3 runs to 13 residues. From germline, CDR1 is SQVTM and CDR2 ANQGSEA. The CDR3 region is CSVGPTSDYEQYF. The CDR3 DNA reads TGCAGCGTTGGTCCTACTAGCGACTACGAGCAGTACTTC.

In DNA form, the CDR3 reads TGTGCCAGCAGCTTGGGTCCAGGACTCTCTGGAAACACCATATATTTT. As protein: CASSLGPGLSGNTIYF. The chain combines TRBV5-4 with TRBJ1-3; D remains unclear. Trimming took off 0 bases at V and 0 bases at J, with 10 bases between the two ends. Germline V CDR1 and CDR2: SGHNT, YYREEE (reference sequence). CDR3 size: 16 residues.

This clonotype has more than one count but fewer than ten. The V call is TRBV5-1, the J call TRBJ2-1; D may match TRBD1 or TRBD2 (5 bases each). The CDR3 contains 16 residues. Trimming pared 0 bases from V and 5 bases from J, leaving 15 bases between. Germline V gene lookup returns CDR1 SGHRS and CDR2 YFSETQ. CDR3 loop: CASSLARGAGNNEQFF. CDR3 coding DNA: TGCGCCAGCAGCTTGGCCAGAGGGGCAGGCAACAATGAGCAGTTCTTC.

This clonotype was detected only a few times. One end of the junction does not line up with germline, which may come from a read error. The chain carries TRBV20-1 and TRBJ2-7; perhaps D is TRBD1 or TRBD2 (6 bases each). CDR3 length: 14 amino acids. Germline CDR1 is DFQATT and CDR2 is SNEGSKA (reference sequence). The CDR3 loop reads CSARGGGGSYEQYF. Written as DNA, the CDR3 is TGCAGTGCCAGAGGGGGAGGAGGCTCCTACGAGCAGTACTTC.

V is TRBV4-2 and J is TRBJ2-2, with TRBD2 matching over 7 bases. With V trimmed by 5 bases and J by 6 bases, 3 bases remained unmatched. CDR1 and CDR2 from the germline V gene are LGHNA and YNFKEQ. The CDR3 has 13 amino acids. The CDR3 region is CASSGTKAGELFF. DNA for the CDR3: TGTGCCAGCAGCGGGACTAAAGCCGGGGAGCTGTTTTTT.